Detailed here is one T cell receptor beta chain. Its antigen is as yet unknown. The V gene's germline CDR1 is MNHEY and CDR2 SMNVEV (reference sequence). Trimming cost V 5 bases and J 5 bases, with 19 bases left between them. The CDR3 consists of 15 residues. The record originates from a study of cytomegalovirus exposure and HLA in healthy donors. General observations from the study: Cytomegalovirus status was reportedly diagnosed by the classifier with high sensitivity and specificity.

The primer mix had 60 Vbeta and 13 Jbeta primers. Here immunoSEQ multiplex PCR was the method, and the copy in TCRdb shows in-frame clones only, minus some. The repertoire holds under 150,000 clones, with around four fifths as singletons. Input material: PBMCs. The receptor's source is a boy aged 2 to 9 in good health and CMV-seronegative. The V gene is TRBV27, the J gene TRBJ2-7; no definite D call. The CDR3 DNA reads as TGTGCCAGCAGTCTTCGGAGAATCGCGCAGAACGAGCAGTACTTC. Its protein product is CASSLRRIAQNEQYF.